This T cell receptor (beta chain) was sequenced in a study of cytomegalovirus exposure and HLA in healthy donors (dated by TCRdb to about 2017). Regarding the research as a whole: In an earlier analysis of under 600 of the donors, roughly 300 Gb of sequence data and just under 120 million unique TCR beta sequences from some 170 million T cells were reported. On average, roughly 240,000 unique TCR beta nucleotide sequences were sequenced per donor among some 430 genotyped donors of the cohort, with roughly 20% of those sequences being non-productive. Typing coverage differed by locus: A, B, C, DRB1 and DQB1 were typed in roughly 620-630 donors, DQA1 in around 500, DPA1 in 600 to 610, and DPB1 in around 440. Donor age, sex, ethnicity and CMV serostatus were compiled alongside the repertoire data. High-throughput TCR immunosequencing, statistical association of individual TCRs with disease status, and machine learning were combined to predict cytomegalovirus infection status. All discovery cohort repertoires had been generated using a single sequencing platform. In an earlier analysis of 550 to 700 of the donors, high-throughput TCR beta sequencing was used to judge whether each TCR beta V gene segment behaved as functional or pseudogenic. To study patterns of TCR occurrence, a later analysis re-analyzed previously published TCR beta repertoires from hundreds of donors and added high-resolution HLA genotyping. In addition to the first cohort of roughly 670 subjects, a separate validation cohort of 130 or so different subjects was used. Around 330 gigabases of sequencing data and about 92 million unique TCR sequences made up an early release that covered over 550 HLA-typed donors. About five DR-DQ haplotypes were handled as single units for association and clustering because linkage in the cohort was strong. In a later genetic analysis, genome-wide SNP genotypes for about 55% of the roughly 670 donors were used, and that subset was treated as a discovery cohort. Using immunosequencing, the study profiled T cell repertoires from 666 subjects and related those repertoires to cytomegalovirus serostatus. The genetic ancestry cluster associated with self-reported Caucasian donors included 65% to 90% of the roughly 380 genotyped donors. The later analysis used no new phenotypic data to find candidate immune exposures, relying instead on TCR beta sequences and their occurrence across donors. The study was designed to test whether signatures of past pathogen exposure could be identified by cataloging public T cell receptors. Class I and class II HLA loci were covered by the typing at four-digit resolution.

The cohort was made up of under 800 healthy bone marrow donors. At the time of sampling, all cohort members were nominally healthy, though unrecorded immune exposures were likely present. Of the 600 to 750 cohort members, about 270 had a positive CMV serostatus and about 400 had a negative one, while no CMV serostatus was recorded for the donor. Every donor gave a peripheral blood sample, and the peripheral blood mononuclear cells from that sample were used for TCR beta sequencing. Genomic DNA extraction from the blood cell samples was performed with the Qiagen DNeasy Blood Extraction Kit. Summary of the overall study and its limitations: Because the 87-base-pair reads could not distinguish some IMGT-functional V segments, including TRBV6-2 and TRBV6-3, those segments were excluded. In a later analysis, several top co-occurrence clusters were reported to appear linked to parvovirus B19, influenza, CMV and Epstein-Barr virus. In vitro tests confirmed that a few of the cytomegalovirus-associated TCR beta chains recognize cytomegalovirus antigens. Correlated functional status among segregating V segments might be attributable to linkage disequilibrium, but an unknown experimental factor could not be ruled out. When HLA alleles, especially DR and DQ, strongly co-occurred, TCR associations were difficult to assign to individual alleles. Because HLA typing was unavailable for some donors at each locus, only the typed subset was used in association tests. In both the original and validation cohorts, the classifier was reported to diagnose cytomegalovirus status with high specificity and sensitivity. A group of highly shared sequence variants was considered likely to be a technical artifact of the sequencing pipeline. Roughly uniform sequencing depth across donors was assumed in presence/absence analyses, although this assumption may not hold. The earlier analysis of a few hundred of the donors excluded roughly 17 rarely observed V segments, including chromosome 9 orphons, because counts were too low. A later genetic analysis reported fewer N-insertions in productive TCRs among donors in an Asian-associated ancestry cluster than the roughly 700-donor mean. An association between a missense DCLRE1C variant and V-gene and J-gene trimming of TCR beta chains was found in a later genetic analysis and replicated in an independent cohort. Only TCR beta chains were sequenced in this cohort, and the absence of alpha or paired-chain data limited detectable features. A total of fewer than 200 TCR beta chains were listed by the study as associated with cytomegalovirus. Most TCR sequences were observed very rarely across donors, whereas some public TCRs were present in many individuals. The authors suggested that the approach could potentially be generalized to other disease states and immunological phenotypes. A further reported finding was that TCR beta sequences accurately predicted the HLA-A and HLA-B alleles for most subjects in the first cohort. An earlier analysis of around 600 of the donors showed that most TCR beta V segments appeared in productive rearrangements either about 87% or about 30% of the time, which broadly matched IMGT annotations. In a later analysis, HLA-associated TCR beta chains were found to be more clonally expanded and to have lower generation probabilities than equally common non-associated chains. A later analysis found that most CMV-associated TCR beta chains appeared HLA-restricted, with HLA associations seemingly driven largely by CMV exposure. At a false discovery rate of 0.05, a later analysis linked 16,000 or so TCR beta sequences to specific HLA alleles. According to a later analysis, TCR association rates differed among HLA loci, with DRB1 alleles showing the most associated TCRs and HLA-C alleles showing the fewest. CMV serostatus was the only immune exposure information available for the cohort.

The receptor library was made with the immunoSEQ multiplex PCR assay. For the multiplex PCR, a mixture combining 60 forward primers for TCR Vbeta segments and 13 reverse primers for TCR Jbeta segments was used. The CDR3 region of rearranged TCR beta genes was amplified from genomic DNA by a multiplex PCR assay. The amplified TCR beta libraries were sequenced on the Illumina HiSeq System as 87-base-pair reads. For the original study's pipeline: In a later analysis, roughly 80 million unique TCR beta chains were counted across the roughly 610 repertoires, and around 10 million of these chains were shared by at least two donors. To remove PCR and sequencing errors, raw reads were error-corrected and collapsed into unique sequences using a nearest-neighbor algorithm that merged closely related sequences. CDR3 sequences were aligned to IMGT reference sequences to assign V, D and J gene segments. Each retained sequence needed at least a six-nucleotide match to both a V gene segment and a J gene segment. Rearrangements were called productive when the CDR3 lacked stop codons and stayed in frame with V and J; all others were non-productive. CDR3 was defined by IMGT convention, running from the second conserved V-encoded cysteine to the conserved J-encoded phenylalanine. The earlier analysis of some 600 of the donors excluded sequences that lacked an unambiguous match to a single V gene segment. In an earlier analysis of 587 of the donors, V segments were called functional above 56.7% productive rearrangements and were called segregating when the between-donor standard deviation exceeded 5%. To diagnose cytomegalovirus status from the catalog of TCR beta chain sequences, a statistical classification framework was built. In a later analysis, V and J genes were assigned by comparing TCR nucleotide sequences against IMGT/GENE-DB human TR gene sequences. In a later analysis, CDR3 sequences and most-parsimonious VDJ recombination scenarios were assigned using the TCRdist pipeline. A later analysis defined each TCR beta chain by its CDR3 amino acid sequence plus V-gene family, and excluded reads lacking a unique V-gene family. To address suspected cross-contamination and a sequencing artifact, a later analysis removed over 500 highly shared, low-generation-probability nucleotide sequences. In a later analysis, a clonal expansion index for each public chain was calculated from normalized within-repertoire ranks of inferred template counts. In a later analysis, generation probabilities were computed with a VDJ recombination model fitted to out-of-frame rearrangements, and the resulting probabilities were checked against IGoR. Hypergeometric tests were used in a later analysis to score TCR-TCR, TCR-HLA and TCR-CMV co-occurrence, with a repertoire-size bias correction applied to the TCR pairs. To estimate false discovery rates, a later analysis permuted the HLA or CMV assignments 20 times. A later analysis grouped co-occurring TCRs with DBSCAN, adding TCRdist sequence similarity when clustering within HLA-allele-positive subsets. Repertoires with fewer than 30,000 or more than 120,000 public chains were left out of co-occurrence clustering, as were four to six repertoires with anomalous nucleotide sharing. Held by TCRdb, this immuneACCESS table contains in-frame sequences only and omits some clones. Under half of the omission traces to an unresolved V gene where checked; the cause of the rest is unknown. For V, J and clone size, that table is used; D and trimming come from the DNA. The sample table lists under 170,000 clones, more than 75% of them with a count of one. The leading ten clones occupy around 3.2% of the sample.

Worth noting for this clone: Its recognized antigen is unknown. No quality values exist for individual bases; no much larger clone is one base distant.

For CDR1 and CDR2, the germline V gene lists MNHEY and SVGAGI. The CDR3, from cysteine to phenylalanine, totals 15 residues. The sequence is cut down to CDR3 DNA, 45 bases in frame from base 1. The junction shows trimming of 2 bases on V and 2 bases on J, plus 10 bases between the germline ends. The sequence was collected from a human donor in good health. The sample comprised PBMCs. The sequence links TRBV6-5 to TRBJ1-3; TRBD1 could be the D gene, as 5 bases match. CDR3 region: CASSYKVGPGNTIYF. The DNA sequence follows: TGTGCCAGCAGTTACAAGGTGGGGCCTGGAAACACCATATATTTT.